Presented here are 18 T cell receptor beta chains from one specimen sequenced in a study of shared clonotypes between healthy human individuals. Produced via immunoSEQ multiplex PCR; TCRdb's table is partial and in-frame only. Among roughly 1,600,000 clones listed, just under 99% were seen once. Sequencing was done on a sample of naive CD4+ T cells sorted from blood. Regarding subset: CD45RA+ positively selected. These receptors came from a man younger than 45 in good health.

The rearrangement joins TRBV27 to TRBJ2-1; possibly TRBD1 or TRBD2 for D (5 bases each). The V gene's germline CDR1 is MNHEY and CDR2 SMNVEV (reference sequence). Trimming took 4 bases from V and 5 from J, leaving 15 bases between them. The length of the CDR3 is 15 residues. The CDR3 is CASSSRDPRDNEQFF. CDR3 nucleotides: TGTGCCAGCAGTTCCCGGGACCCCCGCGACAATGAGCAGTTCTTC.

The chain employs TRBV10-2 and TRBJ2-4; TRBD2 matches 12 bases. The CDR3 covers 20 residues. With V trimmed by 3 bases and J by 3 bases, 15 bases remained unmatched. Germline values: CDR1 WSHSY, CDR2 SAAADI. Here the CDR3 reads CASSDPSLAGGRQDKNIQYF. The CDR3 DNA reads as TGCGCCAGCAGTGACCCCTCTCTAGCGGGAGGGCGTCAGGACAAAAACATTCAGTACTTC.

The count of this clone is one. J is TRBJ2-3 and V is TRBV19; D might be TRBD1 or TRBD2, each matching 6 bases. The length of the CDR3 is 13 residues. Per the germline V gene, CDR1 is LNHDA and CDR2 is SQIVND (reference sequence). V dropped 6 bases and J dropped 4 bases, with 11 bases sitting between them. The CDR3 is CASSLGGPDTQYF. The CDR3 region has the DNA TGTGCCAGTAGCCTCGGGGGCCCAGATACGCAGTATTTT.

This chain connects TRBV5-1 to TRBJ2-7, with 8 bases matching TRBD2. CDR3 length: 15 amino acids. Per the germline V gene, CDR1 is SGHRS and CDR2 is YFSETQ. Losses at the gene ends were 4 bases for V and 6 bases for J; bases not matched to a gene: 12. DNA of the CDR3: TGCGCCAGCAGCATTGGCGGGGGGCGTCCGATCGAGCAGTACTTC. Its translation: CASSIGGGRPIEQYF.

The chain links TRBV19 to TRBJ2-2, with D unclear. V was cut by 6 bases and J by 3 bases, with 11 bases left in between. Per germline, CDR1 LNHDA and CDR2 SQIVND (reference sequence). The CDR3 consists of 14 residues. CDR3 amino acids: CASRRNAYTGELFF. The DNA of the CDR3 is TGTGCCAGTAGACGTAATGCGTACACCGGGGAGCTGTTTTTT. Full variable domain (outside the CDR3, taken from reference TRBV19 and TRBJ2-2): DGGITQSPKYLFRKEGQNVTLSCEQNLNHDAMYWYRQDPGQGLRLIYYSQIVNDFQKGDIAEGYSVSREKKESFPLTVTSAQKNPTAFYLCASRRNAYTGELFFGEGSRLTVL.

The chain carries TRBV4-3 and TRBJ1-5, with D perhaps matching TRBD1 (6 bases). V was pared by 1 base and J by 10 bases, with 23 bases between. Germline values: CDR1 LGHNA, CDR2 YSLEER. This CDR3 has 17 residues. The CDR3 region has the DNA TGCGCCAGCAGCCAAGCCCTCCAGGGGAGTGGCAATAGTCCCCAGCATTTT. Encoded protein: CASSQALQGSGNSPQHF.

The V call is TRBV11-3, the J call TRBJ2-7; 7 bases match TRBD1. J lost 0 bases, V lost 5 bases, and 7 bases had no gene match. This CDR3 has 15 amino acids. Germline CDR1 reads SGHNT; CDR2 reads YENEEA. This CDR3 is CASSHLGTVSYEQYF. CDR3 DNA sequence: TGTGCCAGCAGCCATCTGGGGACAGTCTCCTACGAGCAGTACTTC.

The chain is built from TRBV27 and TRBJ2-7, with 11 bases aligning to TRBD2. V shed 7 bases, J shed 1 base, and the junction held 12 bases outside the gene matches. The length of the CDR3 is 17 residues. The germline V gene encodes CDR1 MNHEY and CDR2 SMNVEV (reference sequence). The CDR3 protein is CASKWAGGTSGSYEQYF. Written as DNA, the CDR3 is TGTGCCAGCAAGTGGGCGGGCGGGACTAGCGGATCCTACGAGCAGTACTTC.

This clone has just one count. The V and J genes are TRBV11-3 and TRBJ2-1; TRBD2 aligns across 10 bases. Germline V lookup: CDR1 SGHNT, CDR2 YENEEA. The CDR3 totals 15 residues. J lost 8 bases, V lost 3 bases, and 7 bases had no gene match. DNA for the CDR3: TGTGCCAGCAGCTTCGCTAGCGGGAGCCTCTATGAGCAGTTCTTC. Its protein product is CASSFASGSLYEQFF.

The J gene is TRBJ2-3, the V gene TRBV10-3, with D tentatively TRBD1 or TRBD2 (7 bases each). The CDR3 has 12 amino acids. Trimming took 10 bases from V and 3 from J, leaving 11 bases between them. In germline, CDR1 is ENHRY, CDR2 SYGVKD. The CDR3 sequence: CATQGGTDTQYF. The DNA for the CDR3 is TGTGCCACCCAGGGGGGGACAGATACGCAGTATTTT.

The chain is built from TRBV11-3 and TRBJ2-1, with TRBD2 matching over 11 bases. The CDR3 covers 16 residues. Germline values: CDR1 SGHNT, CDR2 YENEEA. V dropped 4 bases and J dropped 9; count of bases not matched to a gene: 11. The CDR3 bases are TGTGCCAGCAGCTCCTATACTAGCGGGAGACTCGGTGAGCAGTTCTTC. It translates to CASSSYTSGRLGEQFF.

The chain's CDR3 is CASSRGRASYEQYF. The CDR3 DNA follows: TGTGCCAGCAGTAGGGGGAGGGCCTCCTACGAGCAGTACTTC. The chain uses TRBV6-5 and TRBJ2-7; D may be TRBD2 (7 bases). The CDR3 runs 14 residues. The V gene lost 5 bases and the J gene lost 0 bases, with 11 bases spanning the gap. Germline CDR1 is MNHEY and CDR2 is SVGAGI.

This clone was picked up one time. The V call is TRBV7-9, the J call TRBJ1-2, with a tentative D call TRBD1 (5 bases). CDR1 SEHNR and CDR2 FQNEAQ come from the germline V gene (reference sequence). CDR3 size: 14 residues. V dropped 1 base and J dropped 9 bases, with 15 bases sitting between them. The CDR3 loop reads CASSLEGRGGRYTF. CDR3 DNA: TGTGCCAGCAGCTTAGAGGGGCGGGGCGGTCGCTACACCTTC.

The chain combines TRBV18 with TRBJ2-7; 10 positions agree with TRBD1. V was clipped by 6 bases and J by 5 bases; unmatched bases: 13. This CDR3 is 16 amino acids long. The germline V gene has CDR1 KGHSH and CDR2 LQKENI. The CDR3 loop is CASSPSGTGASNEQYF. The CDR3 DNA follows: TGTGCCAGCTCCCCTTCCGGGACAGGGGCTTCAAACGAGCAGTACTTC.

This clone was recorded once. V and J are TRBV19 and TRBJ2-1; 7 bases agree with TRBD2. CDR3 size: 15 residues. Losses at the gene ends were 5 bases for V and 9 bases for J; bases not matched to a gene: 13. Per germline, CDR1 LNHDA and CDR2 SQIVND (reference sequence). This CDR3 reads CASSGAGEFFGEQFF. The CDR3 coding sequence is TGTGCCAGTAGTGGGGCGGGAGAATTTTTTGGTGAGCAGTTCTTC. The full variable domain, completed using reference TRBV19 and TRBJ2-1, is DGGITQSPKYLFRKEGQNVTLSCEQNLNHDAMYWYRQDPGQGLRLIYYSQIVNDFQKGDIAEGYSVSREKKESFPLTVTSAQKNPTAFYLCASSGAGEFFGEQFFGPGTRLTVL.

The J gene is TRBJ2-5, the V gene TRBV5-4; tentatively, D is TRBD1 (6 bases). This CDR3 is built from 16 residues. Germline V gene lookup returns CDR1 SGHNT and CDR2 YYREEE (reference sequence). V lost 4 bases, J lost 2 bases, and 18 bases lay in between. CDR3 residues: CASSPAQFTGQETQYF. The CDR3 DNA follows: TGTGCCAGCAGCCCCGCGCAGTTTACAGGGCAAGAGACCCAGTACTTC.

Written as DNA, the CDR3 is TGTGCCAGCAGTGCCATCCAAAAACTGTTTTTT. This encodes CASSAIQKLFF. The chain employs TRBV6-1 and TRBJ1-4; the D is unclear. The CDR3 contains 11 residues. Trimming shortened V by 4 bases and J by 9 bases, and 6 bases separated the two germline ends. Germline CDR1 is MNHNS and CDR2 is SASEGT.

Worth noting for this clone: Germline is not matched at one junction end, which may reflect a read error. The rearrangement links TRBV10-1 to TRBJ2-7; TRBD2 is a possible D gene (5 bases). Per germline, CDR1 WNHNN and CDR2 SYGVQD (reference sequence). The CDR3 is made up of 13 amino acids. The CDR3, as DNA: TGCGCCCGCAGCCAGCGGTCTCCCTACGAGCAGTACTTC. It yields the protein CARSQRSPYEQYF.